Listed below are T cell receptor beta chains from one sample, sequenced in a study of shared clonotypes between healthy human individuals. Here immunoSEQ multiplex PCR was the method, and the copy in TCRdb shows in-frame clones only, minus some. The data hold millions of clones, with 85% to 95% observed a single time. Material: naive CD8+ T cells from PBMCs. Receptors were obtained from a man between 18 and 35 years old in good health. Some clones in this sample may be carry-over from other donors' samples. CDR3s include the opening cysteine and the closing phenylalanine or tryptophan. D genes are given only for firm matches. Part of the rows lack a size; the others show once, few, many or a class for expanded clones.

clone size	V gene	CDR3 length	D gene	J gene	CDR3 DNA	CDR3 protein
.	TRBV29-1	15	TRBD2	TRBJ2-1	TGCAGCGTAGACCTGACGGGAGGGCCCTACAATGAGCAGTTCTTC	CSVDLTGGPYNEQFF
.	TRBV27	14	TRBD1	TRBJ1-2	TGTGCCAGCAGTATAACCGGGACAGGGTATGGCTACACCTTC	CASSITGTGYGYTF
.	TRBV21-1	15	.	TRBJ2-7	TGTGCCAGCAGCAATGGGAGGACTAGAACCTACGAGCAGTACTTC	CASSNGRTRTYEQYF
.	TRBV15	13	.	TRBJ1-1	TGTGCCACCAGCAGAGTCCCAGACACTGAAGCTTTCTTT	CATSRVPDTEAFF
.	TRBV10-3	17	TRBD1	TRBJ2-7	TGTGCCATCAGTGAGAATCCCTCACAGTCCACAGGGGTCGAGCAGTACTTC	CAISENPSQSTGVEQYF
.	TRBV2	12	TRBD1	TRBJ1-5	TGTGCCACGGCCTCATTGGGACAGCATAAATCTTTT	CATASLGQHKSF
.	TRBV19	15	.	TRBJ1-1	TGTGCCAGTAGCATACAGGGAGTTGGGAACACTGAAGCTTTCTTT	CASSIQGVGNTEAFF
.	TRBV28	17	TRBD2	TRBJ2-1	TGTGCCAGCAGAACCCGACTAGCGGGCCTCCACTACAATGAGCAGTTCTTC	CASRTRLAGLHYNEQFF
.	TRBV7-9	12	.	TRBJ1-2	TGTGCCAGCAGCGAAGGATTCTATGGCTACACCTTC	CASSEGFYGYTF
.	TRBV6-7	18	.	TRBJ2-5	TGTGCCAGCAGTTACTCGAAGACTAGGGGTCGGGAGCAAGAGACCCAGTACTTC	CASSYSKTRGREQETQYF
.	TRBV7-8	16	.	TRBJ2-5	TGTGCCAGCAGCCCGGGTTCGGGGGAGAGGGAAGAGACCCAGTACTTC	CASSPGSGEREETQYF
once	TRBV9	13	.	TRBJ2-7	TGTGCCAGCAGCACAGGTGCAAACTACGAGCAGTACTTC	CASSTGANYEQYF
.	TRBV11-2	15	.	TRBJ2-7	TGTGCCAGCAGCTCGTGGACTGAGACTTCCTACGAGCAGTACTTC	CASSSWTETSYEQYF
.	TRBV4-2	15	.	TRBJ2-1	TGTGCCAGCAGCACGGACTTCCCCTCCTACAATGAGCAGTTCTTC	CASSTDFPSYNEQFF
once	TRBV6-6	16	TRBD2	TRBJ2-7	TGTGCCAGCAGCCACTCCGGACTAGCGGACTCCTACGAGCAGTACTTC	CASSHSGLADSYEQYF
.	TRBV15	14	.	TRBJ2-7	TGTGCCACCAGCAGGGGAGGCGGGGGCGACGAGCAGTACTTC	CATSRGGGGDEQYF
.	TRBV7-9	18	TRBD2	TRBJ2-5	TGTGCCAGCAGTCGGTCCGGGACTAGCGGGAGAGTAGGAGAGACCCAGTACTTC	CASSRSGTSGRVGETQYF
once	TRBV2	18	TRBD2	TRBJ2-1	TGTGCCAGCAGCCCGGACCATCCGAGGCTAGCGGGAAGGAATGAGCAGTTCTTC	CASSPDHPRLAGRNEQFF
.	TRBV5-4	16	.	TRBJ2-2	TGTGCCAGCAGCTTGTCGGGTACCCTAATTACCGGGGAGCTGTTTTTT	CASSLSGTLITGELFF
.	TRBV9	15	.	TRBJ2-5	TGTGCCAGCAGCTACGCCGGGACGCACGAAGAGACCCAGTACTTC	CASSYAGTHEETQYF
.	TRBV6-5	15	TRBD1	TRBJ2-7	TGTGCCAGCAGTCCCCGGACAGGGAGAGACTACGAGCAGTACTTC	CASSPRTGRDYEQYF
.	TRBV6-1	16	TRBD2	TRBJ2-7	TGTGCCAGCAGTGAATTGGGACTAGCGGGAGTTGACGAGCAGTACTTC	CASSELGLAGVDEQYF
.	TRBV28	14	TRBD2	TRBJ2-7	TGTGCCAGCAGTTCAGGGACTAGCGGCTACGAGCAGTACTTC	CASSSGTSGYEQYF
.	TRBV5-1	15	TRBD2	TRBJ2-3	TGCGCCAGCAGCTCTGGGACTACCGGTAGGGATACGCAGTATTTT	CASSSGTTGRDTQYF
.	TRBV6-5	12	.	TRBJ1-2	TGTGCCAGCAGTTACTGGGGGGCTGGCTACACCTTC	CASSYWGAGYTF
.	TRBV29-1	15	TRBD2	TRBJ2-7	TGCAGCGCCGCCATTCCTAGCGGACCCCCCGCCGAGCAGTACTTC	CSAAIPSGPPAEQYF
.	TRBV4-1	14	TRBD2	TRBJ2-7	TGCGCCAGCAGGTCAGCGGGAGGGGGCTACGAGCAGTACTTC	CASRSAGGGYEQYF
.	TRBV10-2	15	.	TRBJ1-5	TGCGCCAGCAGTGAACGGGGGGTCATCAATCAGCCCCAGCATTTT	CASSERGVINQPQHF
.	TRBV7-9	16	.	TRBJ1-2	TGTGCCAGCAGCTTAGATCATCCCACCCCCATCTATGGCTACACCTTC	CASSLDHPTPIYGYTF
.	TRBV7-9	12	.	TRBJ2-2	TGTGCCAGCAGCTTAGCGATCGGGGAGCTGTTTTTT	CASSLAIGELFF
.	TRBV18	14	.	TRBJ2-7	TGTGCCAGCTCCGAGGGGAGTAGCTCCTACGAGCAGTACTTC	CASSEGSSSYEQYF
.	TRBV6-7	15	TRBD1	TRBJ2-2	TGTGCCAGCAGTGACAGGGGAAGGATCGCCGGGGAGCTGTTTTTT	CASSDRGRIAGELFF